Listed here is a single TCR beta chain. What it recognizes is unknown. The sample belongs to a study of cytomegalovirus exposure and HLA in healthy donors. Study outcomes and limitations: Later analysis showed TCR association rates varying by HLA locus, highest for DRB1 and lowest for HLA-C.

Germline lookup yields CDR1 SGHTA and CDR2 FQGTGA. V trimming: 2 bases; J trimming: 0 bases; junction bases outside the gene matches: 11. The CDR3 runs 20 residues. Vbeta (60) and Jbeta (13) primers were used in the PCR. Some clones are missing from TCRdb's copy, which holds only in-frame ones; the method was immunoSEQ multiplex PCR. The table lists under 150,000 clones, more than 80% of them singletons. This receptor was obtained from a woman in her forties in good health and CMV-seropositive. Sequenced input: PBMCs. The chain links TRBV7-3 to TRBJ2-6; 9 bases align to TRBD1. The CDR3 spells CASSLVRRDRASSGANVLTF. The DNA for the CDR3 is TGTGCCAGCAGCTTAGTAAGGAGGGACAGGGCTTCCTCTGGGGCCAACGTCCTGACTTTC.